The 7 T cell receptor beta chains listed next were all sequenced from one sample in a study of blood T cell repertoires in COVID-19. TCRdb's copy holds only in-frame clones and misses some; the assay was immunoSEQ multiplex PCR. The data show around 200,000 clones, approximately 87% seen once. Source material: PBMCs or T cells enriched from blood (not recorded which). The origin of the receptors is a woman aged 50 to 60 in a cohort exposed to, infected with or recovered from COVID-19 (not recorded which).

Notes on this clone: Different DNA sequences within this sample yield the same CDR3. This rearrangement joins TRBV27 to TRBJ2-3; D remains ambiguous. CDR3 size: 13 residues. Germline V gene lookup returns CDR1 MNHEY and CDR2 SMNVEV (reference sequence). Trimming left V 2 bases short and J 1 base short, with 4 bases between. The CDR3 sequence is CASSLKRTDTQYF. Written as DNA, the CDR3 is TGTGCCAGCAGTTTAAAGCGCACAGATACGCAGTATTTT.

This clone was counted between two and nine times. This chain joins TRBV5-1 and TRBJ1-2, with 7 bases fitting TRBD1. This CDR3 is built from 14 residues. The germline gives CDR1 SGHRS, CDR2 YFSETQ. V lost 2 bases to trimming and J lost 2 bases; unmatched junction nucleotides: 3. As DNA, the CDR3 is TGCGCCAGCAGCTTTGACAGGGAGAACTATGGCTACACCTTC. Its translation is CASSFDRENYGYTF. The full variable domain, with the rest looked up from reference TRBV5-1 and TRBJ1-2, is KAGVTQTPRYLIKTRGQQVTLSCSPISGHRSVSWYQQTPGQGLQFLFEYFSETQRNKGNFPGRFSGRQFSNSRSEMNVSTLELGDSALYLCASSFDRENYGYTFGSGTRLTVV.

This clone appeared a single time. This sequence joins TRBV9 and TRBJ1-3; weak D call: TRBD1 (5 bases). CDR1 and CDR2 (germline): SGDLS, YYNGEE. Trimming took off 3 bases at V and 0 bases at J, with 22 bases between the two ends. CDR3 length equals 19 residues. In DNA form, the CDR3 reads TGTGCCAGCAGCGATAGGAGGGACTCCCCTAACTACTCTGGAAACACCATATATTTT. Protein product: CASSDRRDSPNYSGNTIYF.

The chain recombines TRBV5-1 with TRBJ2-7, with 8 bases lining up with TRBD1. The junction had 12 bases not matched to a gene; V was cut back by 0 bases and J by 7 bases. Germline lookup yields CDR1 SGHRS and CDR2 YFSETQ. CDR3 length equals 16 residues. The CDR3 sequence: CASSLDPGTGLGEQYF. CDR3 in DNA: TGCGCCAGCAGCTTGGACCCCGGGACAGGTCTGGGAGAGCAGTACTTC.

The genes are TRBV18 and TRBJ2-7; perhaps TRBD1 as D (5 bases). The CDR3 extends over 13 amino acids. Germline lookup yields CDR1 KGHSH and CDR2 LQKENI. The V end lost 6 bases, the J end lost 4 bases, and 13 bases lay between the germline ends. This CDR3 reads CASSLSKGYEQYF. The CDR3 region has the DNA TGTGCCAGCTCCCTCAGCAAGGGGTACGAGCAGTACTTC.

The chain uses TRBV25-1 and TRBJ1-2, with D tentatively TRBD1 (5 bases). The CDR3 totals 12 residues. Looked up from germline, CDR1 is MGHDK and CDR2 is SYGVNS. The ends were cut back, 4 bases at V and 6 bases at J, with 9 bases in the middle. Here the CDR3 reads CASSAGTHGYTF. CDR3 nucleotide sequence: TGTGCCAGCAGTGCGGGGACTCATGGCTACACCTTC.

The J gene is TRBJ1-2, the V gene TRBV25-1; 12 bases are a match to TRBD1. This CDR3 spans 15 amino acids. The V gene end was trimmed by 2 bases and the J gene end by 4 bases; junction bases not matched to a gene: 2. Germline lookup yields CDR1 MGHDK and CDR2 SYGVNS. The CDR3 nucleotides are TGTGCCAGCAGTGAAGGGACAGGGGGCGGCTATGGCTACACCTTC. Residues: CASSEGTGGGYGYTF.